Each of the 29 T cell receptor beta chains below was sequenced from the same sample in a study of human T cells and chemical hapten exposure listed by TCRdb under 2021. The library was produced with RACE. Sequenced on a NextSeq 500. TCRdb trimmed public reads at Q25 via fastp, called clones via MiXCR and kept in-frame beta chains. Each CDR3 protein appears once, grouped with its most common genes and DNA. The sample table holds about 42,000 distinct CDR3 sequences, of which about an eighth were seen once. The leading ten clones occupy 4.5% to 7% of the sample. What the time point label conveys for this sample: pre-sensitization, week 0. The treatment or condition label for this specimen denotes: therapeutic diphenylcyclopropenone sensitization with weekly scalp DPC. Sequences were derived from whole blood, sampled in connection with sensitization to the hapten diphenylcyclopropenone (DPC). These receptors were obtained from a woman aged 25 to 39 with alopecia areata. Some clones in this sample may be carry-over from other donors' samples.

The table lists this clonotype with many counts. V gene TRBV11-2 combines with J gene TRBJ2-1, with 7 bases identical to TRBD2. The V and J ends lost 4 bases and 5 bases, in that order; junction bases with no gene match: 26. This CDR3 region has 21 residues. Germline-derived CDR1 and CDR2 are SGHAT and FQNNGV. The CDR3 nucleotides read TGTGCCAGCAGCTCTAGGAGGCGGCTAGCGGCACAAGGAACCCTCAACAATGAGCAGTTCTTC. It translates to CASSSRRRLAAQGTLNNEQFF.

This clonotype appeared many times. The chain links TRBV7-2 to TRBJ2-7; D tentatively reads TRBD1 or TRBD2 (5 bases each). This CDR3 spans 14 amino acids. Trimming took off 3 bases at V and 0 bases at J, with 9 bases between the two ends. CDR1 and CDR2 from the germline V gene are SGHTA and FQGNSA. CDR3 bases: TGTGCCAGCAGCTTCCCGGGGCTCTCCTACGAGCAGTACTTC. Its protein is CASSFPGLSYEQYF.

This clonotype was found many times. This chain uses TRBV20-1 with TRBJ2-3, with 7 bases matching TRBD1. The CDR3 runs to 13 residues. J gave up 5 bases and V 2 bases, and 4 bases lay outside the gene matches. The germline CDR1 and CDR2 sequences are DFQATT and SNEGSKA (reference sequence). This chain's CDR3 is CSARPGGRDTQYF. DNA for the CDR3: TGCAGTGCTAGACCAGGGGGTCGAGATACGCAGTATTTT.

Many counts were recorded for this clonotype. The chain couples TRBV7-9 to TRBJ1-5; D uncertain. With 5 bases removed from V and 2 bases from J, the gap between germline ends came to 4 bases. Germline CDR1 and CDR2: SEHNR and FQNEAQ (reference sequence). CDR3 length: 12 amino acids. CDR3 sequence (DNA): TGTGCCAGCAGCACGGGCAATCAGCCCCAGCATTTT. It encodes CASSTGNQPQHF.

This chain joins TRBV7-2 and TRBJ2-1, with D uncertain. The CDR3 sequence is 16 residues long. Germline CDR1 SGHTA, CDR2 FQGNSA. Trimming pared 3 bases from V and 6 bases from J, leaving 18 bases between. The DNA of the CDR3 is TGTGCCAGCAGCTTGTTTAAGGGCCTAGTTTCCAATGAGCAGTTCTTC. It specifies CASSLFKGLVSNEQFF. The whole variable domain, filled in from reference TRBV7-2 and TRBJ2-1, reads GAGVSQSPSNKVTEKGKDVELRCDPISGHTALYWYRQSLGQGLEFLIYFQGNSAPDKSGLPSDRFSAERTGGSVSTLTIQRTQQEDSAVYLCASSLFKGLVSNEQFFGPGTRLTVL.

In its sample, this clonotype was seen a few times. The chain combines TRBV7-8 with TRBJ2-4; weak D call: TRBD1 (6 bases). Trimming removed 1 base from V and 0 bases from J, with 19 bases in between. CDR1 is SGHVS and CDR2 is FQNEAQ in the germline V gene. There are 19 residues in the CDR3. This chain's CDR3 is CASSLEDATGEIAKNIQYF. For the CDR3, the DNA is TGTGCCAGCAGCTTAGAAGACGCGACAGGCGAGATAGCCAAAAACATTCAGTACTTC.

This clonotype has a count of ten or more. In DNA form, the CDR3 reads TGTGCCAGCAGTTCCCCCGGGGCGACCCCAGCGCAGTATTTT. As protein: CASSSPGATPAQYF. This chain connects TRBV27 to TRBJ2-3; either TRBD1 or TRBD2 may fit D (5 bases each). Per the germline V gene, CDR1 is MNHEY and CDR2 is SMNVEV (reference sequence). The CDR3 is 14 residues long. Trimming took 4 bases from V and 10 from J, leaving 18 bases between them.

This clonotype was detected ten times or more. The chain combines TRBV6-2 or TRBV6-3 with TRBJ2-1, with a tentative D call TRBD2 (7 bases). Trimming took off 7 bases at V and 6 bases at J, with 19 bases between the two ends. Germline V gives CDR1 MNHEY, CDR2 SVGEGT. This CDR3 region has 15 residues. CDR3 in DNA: TGTGCCAGCAAGCCCCCGGGGGGCGGTAGCAATGAGCAGTTCTTC. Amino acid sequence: CASKPPGGGSNEQFF.

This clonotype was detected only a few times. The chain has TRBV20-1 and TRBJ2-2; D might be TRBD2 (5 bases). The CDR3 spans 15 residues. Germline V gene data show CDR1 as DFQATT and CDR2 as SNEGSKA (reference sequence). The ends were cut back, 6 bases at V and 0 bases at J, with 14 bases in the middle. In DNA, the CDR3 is TGCAGTGCGGCGGAGGCGGGTACGAACACCGGGGAGCTGTTTTTT. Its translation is CSAAEAGTNTGELFF.

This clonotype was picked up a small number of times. CDR3 residues: CASSQDRAISSYEQYF. The CDR3 region has the DNA TGCGCCAGCAGCCAAGACAGGGCGATAAGCTCCTACGAGCAGTACTTC. This chain connects TRBV4-3 to TRBJ2-7; D perhaps matches TRBD1 (5 bases). CDR1 is LGHNA and CDR2 is YSLEER in the germline V gene. V shed 0 bases and J shed 0 bases, with 12 bases lying between them. The CDR3 has 16 residues.

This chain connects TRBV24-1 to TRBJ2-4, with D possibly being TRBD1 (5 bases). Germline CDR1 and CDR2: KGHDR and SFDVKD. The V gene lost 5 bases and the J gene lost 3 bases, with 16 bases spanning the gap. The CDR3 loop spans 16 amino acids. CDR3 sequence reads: CATSGYRCLNKNIQYF. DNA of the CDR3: TGTGCCACCAGTGGCTACAGGTGCCTAAACAAAAACATTCAGTACTTC.

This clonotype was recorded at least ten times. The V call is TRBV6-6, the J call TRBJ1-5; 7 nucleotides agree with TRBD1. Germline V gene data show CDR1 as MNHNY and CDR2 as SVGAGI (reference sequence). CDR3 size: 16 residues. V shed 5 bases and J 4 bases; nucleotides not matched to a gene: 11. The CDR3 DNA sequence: TGTGCCAGCAGTCTGGACAGGAACTATGAAAATCAGCCCCAGCATTTT. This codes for CASSLDRNYENQPQHF.

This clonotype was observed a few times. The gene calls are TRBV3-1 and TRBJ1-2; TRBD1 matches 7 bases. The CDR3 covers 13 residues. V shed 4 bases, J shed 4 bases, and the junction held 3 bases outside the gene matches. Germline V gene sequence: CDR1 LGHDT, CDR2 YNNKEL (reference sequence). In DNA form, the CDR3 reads TGTGCCAGCAGCCGGGACAGATTCTATGGCTACACCTTC. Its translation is CASSRDRFYGYTF.

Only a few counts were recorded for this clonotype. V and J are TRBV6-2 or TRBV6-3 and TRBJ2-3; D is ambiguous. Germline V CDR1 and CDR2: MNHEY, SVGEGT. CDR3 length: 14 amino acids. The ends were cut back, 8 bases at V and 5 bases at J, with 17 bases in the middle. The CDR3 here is CASSSRALGDTQYF. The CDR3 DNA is TGTGCCAGCTCTTCTCGGGCCCTGGGAGATACGCAGTATTTT.

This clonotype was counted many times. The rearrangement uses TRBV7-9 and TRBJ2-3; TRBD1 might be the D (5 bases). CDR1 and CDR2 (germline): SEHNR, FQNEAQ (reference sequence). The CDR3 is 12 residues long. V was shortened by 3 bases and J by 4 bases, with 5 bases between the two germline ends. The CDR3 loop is CASSLGPDTQYF. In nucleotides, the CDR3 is TGTGCCAGCAGCTTGGGGCCAGATACGCAGTATTTT.

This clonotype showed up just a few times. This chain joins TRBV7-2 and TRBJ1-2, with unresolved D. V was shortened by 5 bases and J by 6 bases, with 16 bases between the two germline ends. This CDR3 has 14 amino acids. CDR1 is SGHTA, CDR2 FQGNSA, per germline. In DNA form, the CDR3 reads TGTGCCAGCAGCATTTCCCCGGACTCTCATGGCTACACCTTC. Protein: CASSISPDSHGYTF.

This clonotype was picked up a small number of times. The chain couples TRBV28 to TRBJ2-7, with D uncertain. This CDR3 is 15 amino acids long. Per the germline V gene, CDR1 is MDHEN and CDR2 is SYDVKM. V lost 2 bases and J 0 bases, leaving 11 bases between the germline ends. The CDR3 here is CASSLQRSHSYEQYF. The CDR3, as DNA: TGTGCCAGCAGTTTACAGAGGTCTCACTCCTACGAGCAGTACTTC.

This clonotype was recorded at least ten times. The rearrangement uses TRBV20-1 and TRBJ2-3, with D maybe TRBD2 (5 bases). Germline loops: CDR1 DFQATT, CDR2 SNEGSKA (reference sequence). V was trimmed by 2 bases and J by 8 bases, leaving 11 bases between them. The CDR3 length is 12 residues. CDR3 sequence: CSARTSDRTQYF. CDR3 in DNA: TGCAGTGCTAGAACTAGTGATCGTACGCAGTATTTT.

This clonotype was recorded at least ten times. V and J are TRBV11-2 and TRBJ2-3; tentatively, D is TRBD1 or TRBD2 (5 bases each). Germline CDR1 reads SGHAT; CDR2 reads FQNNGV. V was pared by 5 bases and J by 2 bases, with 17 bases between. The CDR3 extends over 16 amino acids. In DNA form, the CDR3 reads TGTGCCAGCAGCGACCGGGGCCGGGATTTCACAGATACGCAGTATTTT. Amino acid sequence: CASSDRGRDFTDTQYF.

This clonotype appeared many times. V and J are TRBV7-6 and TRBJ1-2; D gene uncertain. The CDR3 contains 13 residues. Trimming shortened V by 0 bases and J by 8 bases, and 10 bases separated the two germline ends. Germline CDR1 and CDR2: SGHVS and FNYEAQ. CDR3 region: CASSLARGGGYTF. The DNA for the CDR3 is TGTGCCAGCAGCTTAGCGCGGGGAGGCGGCTACACCTTC.

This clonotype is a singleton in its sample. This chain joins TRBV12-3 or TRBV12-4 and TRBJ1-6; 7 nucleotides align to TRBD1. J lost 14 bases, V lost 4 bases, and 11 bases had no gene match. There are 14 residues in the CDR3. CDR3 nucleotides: TGTGCCAGCAGTTCCCGGACAGGAAGTTTCACCCTCCACTTT. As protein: CASSSRTGSFTLHF.

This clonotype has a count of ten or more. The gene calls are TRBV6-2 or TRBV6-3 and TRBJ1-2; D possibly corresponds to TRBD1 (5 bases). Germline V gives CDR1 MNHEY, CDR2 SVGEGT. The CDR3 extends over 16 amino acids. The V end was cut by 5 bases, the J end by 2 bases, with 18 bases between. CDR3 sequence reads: CASSEPTGYDNYGYTF. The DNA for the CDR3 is TGTGCCAGCAGTGAACCCACAGGATACGACAACTATGGCTACACCTTC.

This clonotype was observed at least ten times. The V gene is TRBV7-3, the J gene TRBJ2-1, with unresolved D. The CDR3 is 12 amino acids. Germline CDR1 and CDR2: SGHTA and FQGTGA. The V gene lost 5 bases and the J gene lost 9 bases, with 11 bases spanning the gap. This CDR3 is CASSPEGIEQFF. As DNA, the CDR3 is TGTGCCAGCAGCCCAGAAGGGATTGAGCAGTTCTTC.

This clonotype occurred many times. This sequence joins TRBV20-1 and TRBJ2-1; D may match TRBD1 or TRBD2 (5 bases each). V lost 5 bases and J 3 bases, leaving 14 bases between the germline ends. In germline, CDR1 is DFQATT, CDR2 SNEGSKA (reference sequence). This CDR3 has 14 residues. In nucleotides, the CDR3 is TGCAGTGCTTCCATCGGGGCTTTCTACAATGAGCAGTTCTTC. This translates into CSASIGAFYNEQFF.

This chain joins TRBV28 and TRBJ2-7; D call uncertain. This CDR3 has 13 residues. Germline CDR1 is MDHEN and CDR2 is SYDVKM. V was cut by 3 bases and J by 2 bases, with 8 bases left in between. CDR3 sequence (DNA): TGTGCCAGCAGTTTGGTTTCCGCCTACGAGCAGTACTTC. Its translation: CASSLVSAYEQYF.

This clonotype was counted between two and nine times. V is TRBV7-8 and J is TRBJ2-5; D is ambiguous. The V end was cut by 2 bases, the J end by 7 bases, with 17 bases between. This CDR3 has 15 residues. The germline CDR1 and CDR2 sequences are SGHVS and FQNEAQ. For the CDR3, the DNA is TGTGCCAGCAGCTTAATATTTCACTCCCAGAGGACCCAGTACTTC. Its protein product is CASSLIFHSQRTQYF.

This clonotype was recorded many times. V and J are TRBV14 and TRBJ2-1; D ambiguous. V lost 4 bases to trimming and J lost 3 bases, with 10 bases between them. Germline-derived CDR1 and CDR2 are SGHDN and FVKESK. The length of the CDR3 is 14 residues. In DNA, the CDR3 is TGTGCCAGCAGCCCGTCTACTCTCTACAATGAGCAGTTCTTC. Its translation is CASSPSTLYNEQFF.

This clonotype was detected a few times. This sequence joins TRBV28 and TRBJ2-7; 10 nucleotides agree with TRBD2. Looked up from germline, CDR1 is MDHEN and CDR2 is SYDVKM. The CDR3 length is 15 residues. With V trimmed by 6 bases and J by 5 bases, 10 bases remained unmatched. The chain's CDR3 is CASRFSGRARDEQYF. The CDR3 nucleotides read TGTGCCAGCAGATTCAGCGGGAGGGCCCGGGACGAGCAGTACTTC.

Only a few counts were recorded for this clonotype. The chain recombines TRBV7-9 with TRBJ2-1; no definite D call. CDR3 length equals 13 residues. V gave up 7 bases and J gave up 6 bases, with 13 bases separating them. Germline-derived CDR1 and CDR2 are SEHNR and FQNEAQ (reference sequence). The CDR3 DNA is TGTGCCAGCACCGTATTACCCACCAATGAGCAGTTCTTC. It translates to CASTVLPTNEQFF.